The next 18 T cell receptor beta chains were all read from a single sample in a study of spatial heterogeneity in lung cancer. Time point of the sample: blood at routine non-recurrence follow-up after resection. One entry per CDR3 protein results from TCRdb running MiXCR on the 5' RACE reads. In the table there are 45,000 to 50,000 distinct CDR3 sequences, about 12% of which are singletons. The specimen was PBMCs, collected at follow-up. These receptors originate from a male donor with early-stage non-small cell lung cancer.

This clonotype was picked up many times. CDR3 coding DNA: TGTGCCAGCAGCTTAAATCCAGCTAGCACAGATACGCAGTATTTT. Encoded protein: CASSLNPASTDTQYF. The gene calls are TRBV7-3 and TRBJ2-3; the D is unclear. CDR3 length: 15 amino acids. Germline CDR1 and CDR2: SGHTA and FQGTGA. V was trimmed by 1 base and J by 0 bases, leaving 8 bases between them.

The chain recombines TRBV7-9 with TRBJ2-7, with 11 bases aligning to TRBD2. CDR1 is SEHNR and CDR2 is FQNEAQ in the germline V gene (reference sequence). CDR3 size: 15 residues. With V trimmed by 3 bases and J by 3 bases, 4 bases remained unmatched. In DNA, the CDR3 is TGTGCCAGCAGCTTCGTAGCGGGGGGGCACTACGAGCAGTACTTC. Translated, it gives CASSFVAGGHYEQYF.

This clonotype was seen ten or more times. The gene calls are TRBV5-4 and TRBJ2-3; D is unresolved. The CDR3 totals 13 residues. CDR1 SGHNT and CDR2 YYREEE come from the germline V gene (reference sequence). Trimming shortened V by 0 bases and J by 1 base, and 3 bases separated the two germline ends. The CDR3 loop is CASSLGGTDTQYF. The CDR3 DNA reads TGTGCCAGCAGCTTGGGGGGCACAGATACGCAGTATTTT.

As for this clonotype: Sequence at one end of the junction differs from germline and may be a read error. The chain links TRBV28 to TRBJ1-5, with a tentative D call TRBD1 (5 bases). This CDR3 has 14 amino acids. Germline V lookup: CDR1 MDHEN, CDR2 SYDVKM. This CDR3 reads CASSPDSPNRPQHF. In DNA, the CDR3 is TGTGCCAGCAGTCCAGACAGCCCTAATCGGCCCCAGCATTTT.

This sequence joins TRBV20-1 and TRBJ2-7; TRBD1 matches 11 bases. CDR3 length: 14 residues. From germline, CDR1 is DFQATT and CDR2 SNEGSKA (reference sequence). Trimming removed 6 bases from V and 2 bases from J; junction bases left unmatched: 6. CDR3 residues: CSARTGGLPYEQYF. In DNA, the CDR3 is TGCAGTGCCCGGACAGGGGGCCTACCCTACGAGCAGTACTTC.

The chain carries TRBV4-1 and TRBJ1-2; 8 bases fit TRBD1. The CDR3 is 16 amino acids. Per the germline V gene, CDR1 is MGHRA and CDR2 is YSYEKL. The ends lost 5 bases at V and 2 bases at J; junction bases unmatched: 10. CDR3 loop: CASSRGQAFSNYGYTF. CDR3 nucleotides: TGCGCCAGCAGCAGGGGACAGGCATTTTCAAACTATGGCTACACCTTC.

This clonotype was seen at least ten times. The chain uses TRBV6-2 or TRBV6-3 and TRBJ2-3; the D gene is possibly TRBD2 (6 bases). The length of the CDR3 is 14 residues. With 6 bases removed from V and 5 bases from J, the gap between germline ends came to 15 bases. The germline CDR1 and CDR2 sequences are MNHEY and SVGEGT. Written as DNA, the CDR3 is TGTGCCAGCAGACGACTAGGCGAACAAGATACGCAGTATTTT. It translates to CASRRLGEQDTQYF.

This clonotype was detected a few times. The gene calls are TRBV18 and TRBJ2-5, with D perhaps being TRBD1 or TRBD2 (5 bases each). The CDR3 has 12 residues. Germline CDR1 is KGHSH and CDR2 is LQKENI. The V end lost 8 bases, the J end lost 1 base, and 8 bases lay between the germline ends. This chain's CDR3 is CASRDLQETQYF. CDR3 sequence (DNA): TGTGCCAGCCGGGACCTCCAAGAGACCCAGTACTTC. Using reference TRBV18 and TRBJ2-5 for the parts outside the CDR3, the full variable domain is NAGVMQNPRHLVRRRGQEARLRCSPMKGHSHVYWYRQLPEEGLKFMVYLQKENIIDESGMPKERFSAEFPKEGPSILRIQQVVRGDSAAYFCASRDLQETQYFGPGTRLLVL.

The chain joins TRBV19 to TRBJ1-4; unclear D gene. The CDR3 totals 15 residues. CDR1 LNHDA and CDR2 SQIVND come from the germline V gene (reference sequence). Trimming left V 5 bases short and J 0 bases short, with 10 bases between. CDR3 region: CASSVIRATNEKLFF. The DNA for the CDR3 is TGTGCCAGTAGTGTTATCAGAGCAACTAATGAAAAACTGTTTTTT.

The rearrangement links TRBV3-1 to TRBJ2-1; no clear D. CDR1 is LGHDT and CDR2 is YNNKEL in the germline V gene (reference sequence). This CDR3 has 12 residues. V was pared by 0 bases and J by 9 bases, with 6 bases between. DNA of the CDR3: TGTGCCAGCAGCCAAGATGCACGTGAGCAGTTCTTC. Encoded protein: CASSQDAREQFF.

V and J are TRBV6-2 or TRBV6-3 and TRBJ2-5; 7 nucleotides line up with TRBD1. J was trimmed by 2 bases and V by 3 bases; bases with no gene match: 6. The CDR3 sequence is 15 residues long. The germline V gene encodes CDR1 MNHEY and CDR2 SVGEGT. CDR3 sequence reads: CASSYHRDSQETQYF. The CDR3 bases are TGTGCCAGCAGTTATCACCGGGACAGTCAAGAGACCCAGTACTTC.

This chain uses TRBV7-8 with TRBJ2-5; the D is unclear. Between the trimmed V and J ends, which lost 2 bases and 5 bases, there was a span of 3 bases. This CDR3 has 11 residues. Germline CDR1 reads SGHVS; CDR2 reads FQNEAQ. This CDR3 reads CASSLMETQYF. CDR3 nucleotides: TGTGCCAGCAGCTTAATGGAGACCCAGTACTTC.

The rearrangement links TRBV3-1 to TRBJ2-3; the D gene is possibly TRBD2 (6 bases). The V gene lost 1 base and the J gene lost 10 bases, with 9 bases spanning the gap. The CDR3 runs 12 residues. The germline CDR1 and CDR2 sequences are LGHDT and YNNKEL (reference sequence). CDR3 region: CASSQGQRAQYF. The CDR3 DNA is TGTGCCAGCAGCCAAGGCCAGCGGGCGCAGTATTTT.

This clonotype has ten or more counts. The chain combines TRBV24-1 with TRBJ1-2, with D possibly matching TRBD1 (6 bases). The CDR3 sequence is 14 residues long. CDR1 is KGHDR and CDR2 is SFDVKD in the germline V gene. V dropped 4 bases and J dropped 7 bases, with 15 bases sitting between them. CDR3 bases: TGTGCCACCAGTGACACCGAACAGGGATCTGGCTACACCTTC. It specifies CATSDTEQGSGYTF.

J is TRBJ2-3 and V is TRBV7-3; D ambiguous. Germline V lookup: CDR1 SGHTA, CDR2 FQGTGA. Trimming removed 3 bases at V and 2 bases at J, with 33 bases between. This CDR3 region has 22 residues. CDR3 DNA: TGTGCCAGCAGCTTCCTCTGTCCGACGAGTATCCCCCCACCCGCCCTCACAGATACGCAGTATTTT. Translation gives CASSFLCPTSIPPPALTDTQYF.

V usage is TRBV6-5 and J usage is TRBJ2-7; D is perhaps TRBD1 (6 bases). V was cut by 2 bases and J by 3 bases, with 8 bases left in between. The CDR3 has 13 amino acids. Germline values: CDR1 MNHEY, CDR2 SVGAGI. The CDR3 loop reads CASSYGTRYEQYF. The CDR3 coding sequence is TGTGCCAGCAGTTACGGGACACGCTACGAGCAGTACTTC.

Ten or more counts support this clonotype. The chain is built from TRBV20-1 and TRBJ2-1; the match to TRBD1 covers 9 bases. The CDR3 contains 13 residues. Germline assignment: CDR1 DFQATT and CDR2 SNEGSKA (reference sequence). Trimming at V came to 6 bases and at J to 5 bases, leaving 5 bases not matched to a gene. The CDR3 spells CSAWDRENNEQFF. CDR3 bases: TGCAGTGCCTGGGACAGGGAGAACAATGAGCAGTTCTTC.

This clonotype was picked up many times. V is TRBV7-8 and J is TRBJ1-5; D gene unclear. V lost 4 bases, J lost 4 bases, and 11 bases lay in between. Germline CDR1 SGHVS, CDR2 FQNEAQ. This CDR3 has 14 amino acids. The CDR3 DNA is TGTGCCAGCAGCTCTCTGCCACATAATCAGCCCCAGCATTTT. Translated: CASSSLPHNQPQHF.